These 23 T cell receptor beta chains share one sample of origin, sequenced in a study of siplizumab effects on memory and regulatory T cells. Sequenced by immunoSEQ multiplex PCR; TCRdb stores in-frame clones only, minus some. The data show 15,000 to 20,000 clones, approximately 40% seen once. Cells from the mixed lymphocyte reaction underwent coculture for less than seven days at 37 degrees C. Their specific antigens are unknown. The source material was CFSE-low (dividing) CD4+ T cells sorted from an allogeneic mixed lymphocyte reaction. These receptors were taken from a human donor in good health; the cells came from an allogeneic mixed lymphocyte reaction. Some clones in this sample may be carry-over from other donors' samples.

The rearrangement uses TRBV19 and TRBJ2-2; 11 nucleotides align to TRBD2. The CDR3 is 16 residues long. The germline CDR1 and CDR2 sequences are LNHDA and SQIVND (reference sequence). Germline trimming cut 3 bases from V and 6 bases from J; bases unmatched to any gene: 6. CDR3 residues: CASSILAGGHAGELFF. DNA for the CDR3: TGTGCCAGTAGTATTCTAGCGGGGGGTCACGCCGGGGAGCTGTTTTTT.

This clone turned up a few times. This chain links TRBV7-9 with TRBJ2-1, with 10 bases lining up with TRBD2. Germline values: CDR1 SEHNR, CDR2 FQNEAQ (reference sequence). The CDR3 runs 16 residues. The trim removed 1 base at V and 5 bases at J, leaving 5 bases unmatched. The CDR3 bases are TGTGCCAGCAGCTTAGTGTTGCTAGCGGGGGACAATGAGCAGTTCTTC. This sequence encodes CASSLVLLAGDNEQFF.

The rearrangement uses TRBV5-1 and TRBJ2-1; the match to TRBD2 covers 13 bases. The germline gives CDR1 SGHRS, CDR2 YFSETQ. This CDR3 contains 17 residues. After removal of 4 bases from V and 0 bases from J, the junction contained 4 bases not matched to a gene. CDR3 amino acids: CASSHTSGGDSYNEQFF. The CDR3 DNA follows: TGCGCCAGCAGCCACACTAGCGGGGGGGACTCCTACAATGAGCAGTTCTTC.

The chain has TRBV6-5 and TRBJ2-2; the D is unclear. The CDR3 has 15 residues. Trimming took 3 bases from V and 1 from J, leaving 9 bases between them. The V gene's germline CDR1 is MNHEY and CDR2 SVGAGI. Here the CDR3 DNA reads TGTGCCAGCAGTTATGTGATATTGAACACCGGGGAGCTGTTTTTT. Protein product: CASSYVILNTGELFF.

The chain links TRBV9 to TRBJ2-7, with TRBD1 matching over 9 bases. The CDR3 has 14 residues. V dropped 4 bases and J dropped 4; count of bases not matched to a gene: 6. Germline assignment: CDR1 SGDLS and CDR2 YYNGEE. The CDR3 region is CASSPGTGSYEQYF. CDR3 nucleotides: TGTGCCAGCAGCCCCGGGACAGGGTCGTACGAGCAGTACTTC.

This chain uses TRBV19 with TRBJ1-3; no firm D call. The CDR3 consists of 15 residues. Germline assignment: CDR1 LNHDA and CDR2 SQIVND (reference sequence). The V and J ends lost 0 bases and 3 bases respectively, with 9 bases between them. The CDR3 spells CASSIDFTDGNTIYF. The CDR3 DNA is TGTGCCAGTAGTATAGATTTTACCGATGGAAACACCATATATTTT.

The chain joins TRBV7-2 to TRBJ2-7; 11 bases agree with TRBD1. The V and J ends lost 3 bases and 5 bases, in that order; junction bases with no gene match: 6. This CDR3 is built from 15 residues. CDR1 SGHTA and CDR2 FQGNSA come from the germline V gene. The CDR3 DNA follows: TGTGCCAGCAGCTTCTGGACAGGGGGCCGACACGAGCAGTACTTC. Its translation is CASSFWTGGRHEQYF.

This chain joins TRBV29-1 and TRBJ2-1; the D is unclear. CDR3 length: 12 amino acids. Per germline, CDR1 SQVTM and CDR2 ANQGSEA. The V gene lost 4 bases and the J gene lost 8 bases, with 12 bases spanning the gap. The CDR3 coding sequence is TGCAGCGTTGGTATAGTTCGGGATGAGCAGTTCTTC. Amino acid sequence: CSVGIVRDEQFF.

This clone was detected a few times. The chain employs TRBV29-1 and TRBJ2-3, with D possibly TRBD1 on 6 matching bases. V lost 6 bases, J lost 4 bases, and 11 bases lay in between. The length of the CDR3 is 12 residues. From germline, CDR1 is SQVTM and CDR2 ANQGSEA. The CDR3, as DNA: TGCAGCGTAACTACAGGGTCAGATACGCAGTATTTT. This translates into CSVTTGSDTQYF.

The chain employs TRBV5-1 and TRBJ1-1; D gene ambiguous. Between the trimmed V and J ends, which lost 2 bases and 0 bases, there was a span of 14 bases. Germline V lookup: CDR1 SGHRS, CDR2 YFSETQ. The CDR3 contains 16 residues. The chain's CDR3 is CASSFHGRGVNTEAFF. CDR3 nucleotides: TGCGCCAGCAGCTTCCACGGCCGAGGCGTGAACACTGAAGCTTTCTTT.

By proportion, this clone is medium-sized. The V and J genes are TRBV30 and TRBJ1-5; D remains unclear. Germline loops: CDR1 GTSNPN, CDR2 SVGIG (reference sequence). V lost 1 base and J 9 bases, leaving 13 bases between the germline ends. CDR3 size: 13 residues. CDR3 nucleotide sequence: TGTGCCTGGAGTGCCCAGGAGATAACGCCCCAGCATTTT. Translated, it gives CAWSAQEITPQHF. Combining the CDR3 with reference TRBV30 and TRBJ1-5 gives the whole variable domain SQTIHQWPATLVQPVGSPLSLECTVEGTSNPNLYWYRQAAGRGLQLLFYSVGIGQISSEVPQNLSASRPQDRQFILSSKKLLLSDSGFYLCAWSAQEITPQHFGDGTRLSIL.

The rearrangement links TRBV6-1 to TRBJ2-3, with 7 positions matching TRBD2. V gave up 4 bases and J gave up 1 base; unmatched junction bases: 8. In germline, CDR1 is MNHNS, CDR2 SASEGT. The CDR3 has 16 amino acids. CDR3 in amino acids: CASSGRAGVGTDTQYF. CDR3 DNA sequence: TGTGCCAGCAGTGGGCGGGCGGGAGTAGGCACAGATACGCAGTATTTT.

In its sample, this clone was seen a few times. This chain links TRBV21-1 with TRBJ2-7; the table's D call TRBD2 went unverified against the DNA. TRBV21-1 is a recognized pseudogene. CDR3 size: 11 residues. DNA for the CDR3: TGTGCCAGCAGCACTTCCTACGAGCAGTACTTC. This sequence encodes CASSTSYEQYF.

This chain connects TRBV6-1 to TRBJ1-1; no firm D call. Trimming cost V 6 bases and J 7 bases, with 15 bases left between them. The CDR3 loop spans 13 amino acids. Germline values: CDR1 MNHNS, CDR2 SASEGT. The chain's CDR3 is CASRGLGNGEAFF. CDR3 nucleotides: TGTGCCAGCAGGGGCCTCGGTAATGGTGAAGCTTTCTTT.

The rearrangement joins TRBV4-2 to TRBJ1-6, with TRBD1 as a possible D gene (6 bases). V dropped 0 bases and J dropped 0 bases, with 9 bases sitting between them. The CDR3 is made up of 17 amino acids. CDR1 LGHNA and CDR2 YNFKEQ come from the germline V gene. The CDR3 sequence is CASSQETGSSYNSPLHF. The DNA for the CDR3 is TGTGCCAGCAGCCAAGAGACAGGAAGCTCCTATAATTCACCCCTCCACTTT.

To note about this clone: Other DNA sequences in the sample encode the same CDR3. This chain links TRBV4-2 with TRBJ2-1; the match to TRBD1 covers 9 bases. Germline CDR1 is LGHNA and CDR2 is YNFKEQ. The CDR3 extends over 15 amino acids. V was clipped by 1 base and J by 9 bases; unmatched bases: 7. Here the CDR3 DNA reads TGTGCCAGCAGCCAAGGGGACAGGGAGTTCGGTGAGCAGTTCTTC. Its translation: CASSQGDREFGEQFF.

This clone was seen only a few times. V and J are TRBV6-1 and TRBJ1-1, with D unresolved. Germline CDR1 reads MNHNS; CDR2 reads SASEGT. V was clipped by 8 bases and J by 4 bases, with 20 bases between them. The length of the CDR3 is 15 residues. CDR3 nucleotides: TGTGCCAGCCGTCCCCCTACACCTACCAGCACTGAAGCTTTCTTT. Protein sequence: CASRPPTPTSTEAFF.

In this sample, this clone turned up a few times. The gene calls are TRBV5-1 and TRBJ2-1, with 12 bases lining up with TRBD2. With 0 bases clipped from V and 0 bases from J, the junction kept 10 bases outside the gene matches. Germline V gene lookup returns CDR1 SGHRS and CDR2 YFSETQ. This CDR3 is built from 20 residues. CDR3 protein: CASSLAWLAGGATSYNEQFF. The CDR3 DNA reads TGCGCCAGCAGCTTGGCCTGGCTAGCGGGGGGGGCCACCTCCTACAATGAGCAGTTCTTC.

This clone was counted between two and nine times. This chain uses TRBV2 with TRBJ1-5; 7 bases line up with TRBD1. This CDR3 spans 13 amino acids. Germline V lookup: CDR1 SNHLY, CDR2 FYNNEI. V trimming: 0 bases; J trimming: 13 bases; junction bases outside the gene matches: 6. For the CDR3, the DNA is TGTGCCAGCAGTGAAGCGCGGGACAGAGTACAGCATTTT. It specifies CASSEARDRVQHF.

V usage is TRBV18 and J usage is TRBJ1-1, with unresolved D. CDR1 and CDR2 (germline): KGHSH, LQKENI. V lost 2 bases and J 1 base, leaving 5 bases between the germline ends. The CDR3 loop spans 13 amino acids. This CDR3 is CASSPTANTEAFF. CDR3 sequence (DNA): TGTGCCAGCTCACCAACTGCGAACACTGAAGCTTTCTTT.

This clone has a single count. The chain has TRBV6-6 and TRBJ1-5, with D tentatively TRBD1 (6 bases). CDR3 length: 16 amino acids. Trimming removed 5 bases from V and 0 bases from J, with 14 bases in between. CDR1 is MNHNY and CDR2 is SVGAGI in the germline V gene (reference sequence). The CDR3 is CASSPIEGDSNQPQHF. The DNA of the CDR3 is TGTGCCAGCAGTCCAATTGAGGGGGATAGCAATCAGCCCCAGCATTTT.

The CDR3 coding sequence is TGTGCCAGCACCAAATGGGCGAACACCGGGGAGCTGTTTTTT. This codes for CASTKWANTGELFF. The genes are TRBV6-6 and TRBJ2-2; D is ambiguous. The CDR3 spans 14 residues. V lost 7 bases to trimming and J lost 0 bases, with 9 bases between them. CDR1 is MNHNY, CDR2 SVGAGI, per germline (reference sequence).

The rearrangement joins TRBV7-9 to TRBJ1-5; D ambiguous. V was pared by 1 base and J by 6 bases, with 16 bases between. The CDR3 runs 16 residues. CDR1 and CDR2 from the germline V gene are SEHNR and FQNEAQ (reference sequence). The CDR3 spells CASSLVGLRTSQPQHF. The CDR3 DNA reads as TGTGCCAGCAGCTTAGTTGGACTGCGGACCTCTCAGCCCCAGCATTTT.